This TCR beta chain was identified during a study of T cell responses to AZD1222 COVID-19 vaccine (dated by TCRdb to the early 2020s). About the study as a whole: TCR sequencing covered fewer than 250 trial participants: some 210 given two doses of AZD1222 and some 25 given two doses of MenACWY control vaccine. Trial participants were enrolled by age into subgroups of 18-55, 56-69 and 70-plus years, and around 150, 29 and 61 TCR-sequenced participants, respectively, were included in these subgroups. Broader findings and caveats from the paper: The vaccine-associated CD4 TCRs covered the entire spike protein, and the dominant responses fell in regions 160-218 and 743-854. Because no day 14 peak-response samples were available, the repertoires could be characterized only after the peak T cell response. Only 5 to 7 AZD1222 recipients were SARS-CoV-2 seropositive at baseline, limiting conclusions about previously exposed vaccinees. A significant rise in spike-specific TCR breadth and depth was observed after two AZD1222 doses relative to day 0 and relative to MenACWY recipients. Nearly half of unique spike-specific TCRs reportedly recognized epitopes outside regions mutated in the B.1.351 and B.1.1.7 variants. In the small 56-69-year group, the increase in depth fell short of significance, most likely because of low power. Participants were mostly white British, with more females than males. The authors suggested clonal diversity may have been underestimated.

This clone appeared a single time. Its antigen remains unidentified. There are no base qualities to consult, and no much larger clone falls within one base. CDR1 and CDR2, looked up from the germline V gene (reference sequence), are LNHDA and SQIVND. The CDR3 measures 17 amino acids from cysteine to phenylalanine. Just the 51-base CDR3 DNA is kept, in frame starting at base 1. V is pruned by 5 bases and J by 7 bases, leaving 14 bases of the junction without a gene match. The sample's time point label, in plain terms: about 28 days (+/-7) after the second vaccine dose. Because spike-specific TCR depth and breadth did not differ between the two schedules, AZD1222 recipients who got a second dose at roughly 4 weeks were pooled with those who got a second dose at roughly 12 weeks. Vaccinee samples came from UK trials COV001 and COV002, including a single-blind randomized controlled phase 2/3 trial of AZD1222 (ChAdOx1 nCoV-19) in healthy adults. For TCRbeta chain sequencing, PBMC samples were collected from trial participants at day 0 and at day 28 after the second dose.

The CDR3 regions of human TCRbeta chains were analyzed by immunosequencing. As for the original processing: TCRs in the repertoires were matched against a reference library of SARS-CoV-2-specific TCRs that had been generated with the MIRA antigen-specificity platform. Breadth was defined as the fraction of unique TCRs that were SARS-CoV-2-associated, and depth was defined as the fraction of total T cells that were SARS-CoV-2-associated. Using the MIRA data, each spike-specific TCR was mapped to the spike region that the TCR reacts to and placed in a CD4 or CD8 class. Log10-transformed breadth and depth values were compared by one-way ANOVA with Sidak's multiple comparisons tests. TCRdb took this table from immuneACCESS and kept in-frame rearrangements with V and J called. Such tables lack part of the clones; where checked against another copy, unresolved V genes explain under half of the gap, and the rest is unexplained. V, J and clone size were drawn from that table, and D and trimming were deduced from the DNA. Within this sample are fewer than 200,000 clones, with around 88% of them counted one time only. The ten most abundant clones make up about 1% of the sample.

The rearranged chain carries TRBV19 and TRBJ2-1, and 10 junctional nucleotides match TRBD2. Source: peripheral blood, taken 28 days after the second AZD1222 dose. The receptor comes from an adult who received the AZD1222 COVID-19 vaccine. In nucleotide form, the sequence is TGTGCCAGTAGTTTGGATAGCGGGGGGTTCCTGGGGAATGAGCAGTTCTTC. It translates as CASSLDSGGFLGNEQFF.